These 29 T cell receptor beta chains share one sample of origin, sequenced in a study of T cell responses to AZD1222 COVID-19 vaccine. TCRdb's copy holds only in-frame clones and misses some; the assay was immunoSEQ multiplex PCR. The sample holds roughly 150,000 clones, about 90% seen once. The sequencing used peripheral blood, collected 28 days after the second AZD1222 dose. Source of these receptors: an adult who received the AZD1222 COVID-19 vaccine.

This rearrangement joins TRBV6-5 to TRBJ1-5; 7 bases align to TRBD1. The CDR3 runs to 15 residues. V shed 8 bases, J shed 5 bases, and the junction held 12 bases outside the gene matches. The germline CDR1 and CDR2 sequences are MNHEY and SVGAGI. The CDR3 DNA reads TGTGCCAGCCGAACCCGGGACAGCGAATATCAGCCCCAGCATTTT. Its translation is CASRTRDSEYQPQHF.

V is TRBV21-1 and J is TRBJ1-1. TRBV21-1 is recorded as a pseudogene. This CDR3 region has 16 residues. CDR3 amino acids: CASSKVGGGGLENTFF. The CDR3 coding sequence is TGTGCCAGCAGCAAAGTGGGTGGCGGAGGGCTGGAGAATACTTTCTTT.

The chain employs TRBV3-1 (or the pseudogene TRBV3-2) and TRBJ1-1; TRBD1 is a possible D gene (5 bases). Between the trimmed V and J ends, which lost 4 bases and 2 bases, there was a span of 17 bases. There are 16 residues in the CDR3. The germline gives CDR1 LGHDT, CDR2 YNNKEL (reference sequence). The CDR3 sequence is CASSPLGRGTNTEAFF. The CDR3 DNA is TGTGCCAGCAGCCCATTAGGGCGGGGCACTAACACTGAAGCTTTCTTT.

J is TRBJ1-5 and V is TRBV18; D is unclear. CDR1 is KGHSH, CDR2 LQKENI, per germline. This CDR3 has 13 residues. V lost 5 bases and J lost 7, with 12 bases in between. The DNA of the CDR3 is TGTGCCAGCTCAAACGGTGGGCGGCAGCCCCAGCATTTT. Amino acid sequence: CASSNGGRQPQHF.

This chain joins TRBV2 and TRBJ1-5, with TRBD1 matching over 10 bases. J gave up 1 base and V 6 bases, and 3 bases lay outside the gene matches. Germline V lookup: CDR1 SNHLY, CDR2 FYNNEI. This CDR3 region has 15 residues. The CDR3 sequence is CASRRDRGSNQPQHF. For the CDR3, the DNA is TGTGCCAGCAGGCGGGACAGGGGCAGCAATCAGCCCCAGCATTTT.

The chain joins TRBV4-1 to TRBJ2-7, with TRBD2 identical over 15 bases. The CDR3 is 18 amino acids. Germline V CDR1 and CDR2: MGHRA, YSYEKL. V dropped 3 bases and J dropped 6; count of bases not matched to a gene: 12. The CDR3 protein is CASSQPGLAGGPVREQYF. CDR3 nucleotide sequence: TGCGCCAGCAGCCAGCCGGGACTAGCGGGAGGCCCCGTCCGCGAGCAGTACTTC.

The chain carries TRBV18 and TRBJ1-5, with D possibly being TRBD1 (5 bases). CDR3 length equals 16 residues. V lost 0 bases and J lost 0, with 9 bases in between. Germline CDR1 KGHSH, CDR2 LQKENI. The CDR3 spells CASSPPDQGSNQPQHF. The CDR3 DNA reads as TGTGCCAGCTCACCACCGGATCAGGGTAGCAATCAGCCCCAGCATTTT.

The chain couples TRBV5-4 to TRBJ1-1, with 7 nucleotides matching TRBD1. Germline V gene sequence: CDR1 SGHNT, CDR2 YYREEE (reference sequence). Trimming cost V 0 bases and J 0 bases; bases outside gene matches: 2. The CDR3 totals 15 residues. CDR3 sequence reads: CASSLGGTVNTEAFF. The DNA of the CDR3 is TGTGCCAGCAGCTTGGGGGGGACAGTGAACACTGAAGCTTTCTTT. The full variable domain, completed using reference TRBV5-4 and TRBJ1-1, is ETGVTQSPTHLIKTRGQQVTLRCSSQSGHNTVSWYQQALGQGPQFIFQYYREEENGRGNFPPRFSGLQFPNYSSELNVNALELDDSALYLCASSLGGTVNTEAFFGQGTRLTVV.

This chain's CDR3 is CASRTSEAADTQYF. CDR3 nucleotides: TGTGCCAGCAGGACTAGCGAGGCGGCAGATACGCAGTATTTT. This chain joins TRBV6-4 and TRBJ2-3; 8 bases are a match to TRBD2. Germline V gives CDR1 MRHNA, CDR2 SNTAGT. The trim removed 6 bases at V and 4 bases at J, leaving 6 bases unmatched. The CDR3 has 14 amino acids.

The gene calls are TRBV19 and TRBJ1-2; unclear D gene. The CDR3 length is 14 residues. Trimming took off 5 bases at V and 4 bases at J, with 14 bases between the two ends. Germline V gives CDR1 LNHDA, CDR2 SQIVND (reference sequence). CDR3 loop: CASSPQTDAYGYTF. DNA for the CDR3: TGTGCCAGTAGTCCCCAGACGGATGCCTATGGCTACACCTTC.

The V and J genes are TRBV19 and TRBJ2-2; D is possibly TRBD1 (6 bases). The germline V and J ends were trimmed by 0 bases and 2 bases, with 13 bases remaining between them. CDR1 and CDR2 from the germline V gene are LNHDA and SQIVND (reference sequence). This CDR3 has 17 amino acids. The CDR3, as DNA: TGTGCCAGTAGTATAGACCCGGACAGAGTTAACACCGGGGAGCTGTTTTTT. This translates into CASSIDPDRVNTGELFF.

The chain carries TRBV30 and TRBJ1-6, with a tentative D call TRBD1 (5 bases). The germline CDR1 and CDR2 sequences are GTSNPN and SVGIG (reference sequence). V dropped 2 bases and J dropped 6 bases, with 8 bases sitting between them. The CDR3 extends over 13 amino acids. CDR3 nucleotides: TGTGCCTGGAGTCGGGGGATTAATTCACCCCTCCACTTT. Translated: CAWSRGINSPLHF.

The rearrangement uses TRBV5-1 and TRBJ2-5; D not certain. V was trimmed by 3 bases and J by 2 bases, leaving 11 bases between them. The V gene's germline CDR1 is SGHRS and CDR2 YFSETQ. There are 14 residues in the CDR3. Here the CDR3 reads CASSSFPEQETQYF. The DNA of the CDR3 is TGCGCCAGCAGCTCCTTCCCAGAACAAGAGACCCAGTACTTC.

As concerns this clone: The same CDR3 also results from other DNA sequences found in this sample. The chain uses TRBV19 and TRBJ1-5; no firm D call. The CDR3 length is 13 residues. V lost 1 base and J lost 4, with 5 bases in between. The germline gives CDR1 LNHDA, CDR2 SQIVND (reference sequence). As DNA, the CDR3 is TGTGCCAGTAGTATAGGGTATAATCAGCCCCAGCATTTT. Translated: CASSIGYNQPQHF.

CDR3 in DNA: TGTGCCAGCAGTTATCACGGGATTGGGGGCAATCAGCCCCAGCATTTT. It specifies CASSYHGIGGNQPQHF. The chain is built from TRBV6-5 and TRBJ1-5; D uncertain. The CDR3 extends over 16 amino acids. The ends were cut back, 3 bases at V and 2 bases at J, with 14 bases in the middle. CDR1 is MNHEY and CDR2 is SVGAGI in the germline V gene.

The chain couples TRBV5-1 to TRBJ1-1, with D hard to call. The V gene's germline CDR1 is SGHRS and CDR2 YFSETQ. This CDR3 is 13 amino acids long. V was cut by 4 bases and J by 1 base, with 8 bases left in between. The DNA of the CDR3 is TGCGCCAGCAGCAACGGACCGAACACTGAAGCTTTCTTT. Translation: CASSNGPNTEAFF.

This clone was seen a single time. The chain uses TRBV6-6 and TRBJ1-2; 7 positions match TRBD1. The CDR3 totals 14 residues. The J segment lost 6 bases and the V segment lost 6 bases, leaving 10 bases of the junction unmatched. The V gene's germline CDR1 is MNHNY and CDR2 SVGAGI (reference sequence). The CDR3 DNA sequence: TGTGCCAGCAGGCCTCCGGGACAGCTGCATGGCTACACCTTC. Translated: CASRPPGQLHGYTF.

The sample holds one count of this clone. The chain combines TRBV18 with TRBJ1-2; TRBD1 aligns across 7 bases. This CDR3 spans 16 amino acids. V lost 2 bases to trimming and J lost 7 bases; unmatched junction nucleotides: 13. CDR1 is KGHSH and CDR2 is LQKENI in the germline V gene. The CDR3 region is CASSPILEGAAGGYTF. The DNA of the CDR3 is TGTGCCAGCTCACCAATCTTAGAGGGGGCGGCAGGTGGCTACACCTTC. The complete variable domain, with remaining parts taken from reference TRBV18 and TRBJ1-2, reads NAGVMQNPRHLVRRRGQEARLRCSPMKGHSHVYWYRQLPEEGLKFMVYLQKENIIDESGMPKERFSAEFPKEGPSILRIQQVVRGDSAAYFCASSPILEGAAGGYTFGSGTRLTVV.

The chain links TRBV28 to TRBJ2-1, with D hard to call. The V gene lost 6 bases and the J gene lost 5 bases, with 14 bases spanning the gap. This CDR3 contains 14 residues. Germline CDR1 is MDHEN and CDR2 is SYDVKM. The CDR3: CASRQPGRHNEQFF. The CDR3 DNA reads as TGTGCCAGCAGACAACCCGGACGGCACAATGAGCAGTTCTTC.

The gene calls are TRBV28 and TRBJ1-2; D is undetermined. Germline V gene lookup returns CDR1 MDHEN and CDR2 SYDVKM. Trimming shortened V by 7 bases and J by 0 bases, and 6 bases separated the two germline ends. The length of the CDR3 is 12 residues. The CDR3 loop is CASKKTNYGYTF. In DNA, the CDR3 is TGTGCCAGCAAAAAGACTAACTATGGCTACACCTTC.

The J gene is TRBJ1-1, the V gene TRBV30; possibly TRBD1 for D (5 bases). Germline loops: CDR1 GTSNPN, CDR2 SVGIG (reference sequence). The CDR3 is 13 amino acids. Trimming left V 2 bases short and J 2 bases short, with 9 bases between. CDR3 loop: CAWSPDSNTEAFF. The CDR3 nucleotides read TGTGCCTGGAGTCCTGACAGCAACACTGAAGCTTTCTTT.

The chain is built from TRBV5-5 and TRBJ1-1, with D perhaps TRBD1 (5 bases). From germline, CDR1 is SGHKS and CDR2 YYEKEE (reference sequence). The CDR3 is made up of 17 amino acids. Trimming took 5 bases from V and 0 from J, leaving 20 bases between them. CDR3 amino acids: CASRSGTVLRVNTEAFF. Written as DNA, the CDR3 is TGTGCCAGCAGATCGGGGACCGTCTTGAGGGTGAACACTGAAGCTTTCTTT.

The genes are TRBV5-8 and TRBJ1-3; no reliable D call. This CDR3 has 15 residues. V was cut by 2 bases and J by 2 bases, with 11 bases left in between. Germline values: CDR1 SGHTS, CDR2 YDEGEE. The CDR3 protein is CASSLSRGPGNTIYF. DNA for the CDR3: TGTGCCAGCAGCTTATCGCGAGGGCCTGGAAACACCATATATTTT.

The chain carries TRBV4-1 and TRBJ2-2, with TRBD1 matching over 8 bases. The CDR3 is made up of 16 amino acids. Per germline, CDR1 MGHRA and CDR2 YSYEKL. Trimming took 4 bases from V and 7 from J; bases not matched to a gene: 11. Here the CDR3 DNA reads TGCGCCAGCAGCCCTAGAATTACAGGGGGTGGCGGGGAGCTGTTTTTT. Protein: CASSPRITGGGGELFF.

The V and J genes are TRBV9 and TRBJ1-2, with unresolved D. The CDR3 length is 13 residues. V lost 4 bases and J lost 7, with 14 bases in between. The germline CDR1 and CDR2 sequences are SGDLS and YYNGEE. CDR3 nucleotide sequence: TGTGCCAGCAGCTCAACCGGCTCTCGTGGCTACACCTTC. Translated: CASSSTGSRGYTF.

The chain is built from TRBV7-9 and TRBJ1-1; no clear D gene. There are 15 residues in the CDR3. The ends were cut back, 4 bases at V and 7 bases at J, with 19 bases in the middle. The germline V gene has CDR1 SEHNR and CDR2 FQNEAQ (reference sequence). The CDR3 sequence: CASSSRTTLFNEAFF. The CDR3 nucleotides read TGTGCCAGCAGCTCCCGGACGACCCTGTTCAATGAAGCTTTCTTT.

The chain combines TRBV20-1 with TRBJ1-2; TRBD1 aligns across 7 bases. Trimming took 3 bases from V and 7 from J; bases not matched to a gene: 14. Looked up from germline, CDR1 is DFQATT and CDR2 is SNEGSKA (reference sequence). This CDR3 is built from 15 residues. The CDR3 DNA sequence: TGCAGTGCTAGTACGGGAGGGACAGTACCGAGTGGCTACACCTTC. Its translation is CSASTGGTVPSGYTF.

Only one count was recorded for this clone. CDR3 sequence reads: CASSVAADTQYF. In DNA, the CDR3 is TGTGCCAGCAGCGTAGCTGCAGATACGCAGTATTTT. The V call is TRBV9, the J call TRBJ2-3; no firm D call. V was trimmed by 0 bases and J by 4 bases, leaving 3 bases between them. Germline CDR1 SGDLS, CDR2 YYNGEE. The CDR3 is 12 amino acids. The full variable domain, in which reference TRBV9 and TRBJ2-3 provide the parts outside the CDR3, is DSGVTQTPKHLITATGQRVTLRCSPRSGDLSVYWYQQSLDQGLQFLIQYYNGEERAKGNILERFSAQQFPDLHSELNLSSLELGDSALYFCASSVAADTQYFGPGTRLTVL.

The rearrangement joins TRBV3-1 (or the pseudogene TRBV3-2) to TRBJ2-7, with 9 bases lining up with TRBD2. The CDR3 contains 19 residues. Trimming cost V 1 base and J 2 bases; bases outside gene matches: 15. Germline loops: CDR1 LGHDT, CDR2 YNNKEL (reference sequence). CDR3 region: CASSQARLAALLPTYEQYF. CDR3 in DNA: TGTGCCAGCAGCCAAGCCCGACTAGCGGCTTTATTACCGACCTACGAGCAGTACTTC.